The entry that follows covers one TCR beta chain sequence. The CDR3 has 14 amino acids. CDR1 and CDR2 from the germline V gene are ENHRY and SYGVKD. Losses at the gene ends were 4 bases for V and 9 bases for J; bases not matched to a gene: 7. The sample belongs to a study of cytomegalovirus exposure and HLA in healthy donors. Both 60 Vbeta primers and 13 Jbeta primers went into the PCR. Method: immunoSEQ multiplex PCR; TCRdb's copy keeps in-frame clones and lacks some. The sample contains 150,000 to 200,000 clones, more than 85% of which appear only once. The clonotype was recovered from a girl younger than two in good health and CMV-seronegative. Sequencing was performed on PBMCs. The rearrangement joins TRBV10-3 to TRBJ2-1; TRBD2 matches at 9 bases. The CDR3 sequence is CAISGDSGRSEQFF. CDR3 sequence (DNA): TGTGCCATCAGTGGTGATAGCGGGAGATCTGAGCAGTTCTTC.